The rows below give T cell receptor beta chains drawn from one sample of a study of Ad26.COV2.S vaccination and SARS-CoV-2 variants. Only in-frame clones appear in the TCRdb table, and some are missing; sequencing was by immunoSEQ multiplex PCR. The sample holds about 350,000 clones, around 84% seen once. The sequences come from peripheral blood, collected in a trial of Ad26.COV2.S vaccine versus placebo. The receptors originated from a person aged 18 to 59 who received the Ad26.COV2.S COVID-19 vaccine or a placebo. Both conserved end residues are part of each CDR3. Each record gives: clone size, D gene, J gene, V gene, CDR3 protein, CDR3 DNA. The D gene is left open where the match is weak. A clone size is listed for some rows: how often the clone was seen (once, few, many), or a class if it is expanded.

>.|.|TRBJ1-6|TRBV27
CASSILTARPSPLHF
TGTGCCAGCAGTATTTTGACAGCGAGGCCTTCACCCCTCCACTTT
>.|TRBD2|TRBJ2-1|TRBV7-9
CASLTRDSGGLEQFF
TGTGCCAGCCTCACGCGAGACAGCGGGGGGTTGGAGCAGTTCTTC
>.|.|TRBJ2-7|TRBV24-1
CATSEDGTGEQYF
TGTGCCACCAGTGAGGATGGGACGGGCGAGCAGTACTTC
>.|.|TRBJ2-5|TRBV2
CASSTRGQETQYF
TGTGCCAGCAGCACTCGGGGCCAAGAGACCCAGTACTTC
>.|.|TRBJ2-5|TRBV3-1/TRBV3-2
CASSQEELLQETQYF
TGTGCCAGCAGCCAAGAAGAGTTGTTGCAAGAGACCCAGTACTTC
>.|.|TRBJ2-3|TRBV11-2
CASSPSRQSSTDTQYF
TGTGCCAGCAGCCCCAGCAGACAGTCTAGCACAGATACGCAGTATTTT
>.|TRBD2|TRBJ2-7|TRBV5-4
CASSLGLAGDTYEQYF
TGTGCCAGCAGCTTGGGACTAGCGGGAGACACATACGAGCAGTACTTC
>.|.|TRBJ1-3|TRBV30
CAWSGKAPTTIYF
TGTGCCTGGAGTGGAAAGGCCCCAACCACCATATATTTT
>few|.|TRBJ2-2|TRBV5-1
CASSLSPGLSTGELFF
TGCGCCAGCAGCTTGAGTCCAGGCCTCAGCACCGGGGAGCTGTTTTTT
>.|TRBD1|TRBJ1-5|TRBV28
CASRGRDRGWQQPQHF
TGTGCCAGCAGGGGGAGGGACAGGGGATGGCAACAGCCCCAGCATTTT
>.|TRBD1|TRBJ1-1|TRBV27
CASSPGQGGGHTEAFF
TGTGCCAGCAGTCCGGGACAGGGTGGGGGCCACACTGAAGCTTTCTTT
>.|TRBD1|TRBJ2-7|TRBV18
CASSPGTASYEQYF
TGTGCCAGCTCTCCCGGGACAGCTTCCTACGAGCAGTACTTC
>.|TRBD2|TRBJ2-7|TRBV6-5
CASSPLAGRYEQYF
TGTGCCAGCAGTCCGCTAGCGGGACGTTACGAGCAGTACTTC
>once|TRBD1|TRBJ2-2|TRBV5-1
CASRLTGATTGELFF
TGCGCCAGCAGGTTGACAGGGGCCACCACCGGGGAGCTGTTTTTT
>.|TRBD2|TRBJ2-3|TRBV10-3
CAISVGGATDTQYF
TGTGCCATCAGTGTCGGGGGGGCCACAGATACGCAGTATTTT
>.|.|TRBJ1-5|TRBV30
CAWSFGVGNQPQHF
TGTGCCTGGAGCTTCGGGGTGGGCAATCAGCCCCAGCATTTT
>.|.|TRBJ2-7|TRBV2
CASRESSTYEQYF
TGTGCCAGCCGAGAGTCTTCGACCTACGAGCAGTACTTC
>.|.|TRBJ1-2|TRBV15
CATSRVGQGFTNYGYTF
TGTGCCACCAGCAGAGTTGGGCAGGGATTTACTAACTATGGCTACACCTTC
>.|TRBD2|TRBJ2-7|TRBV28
CASSFFTSGPYGDEQYF
TGTGCCAGCAGTTTTTTCACTAGCGGACCCTACGGGGACGAGCAGTACTTC
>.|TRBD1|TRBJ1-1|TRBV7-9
CASSQPMTGLEAFF
TGTGCCAGCAGCCAACCGATGACAGGGCTTGAAGCTTTCTTT
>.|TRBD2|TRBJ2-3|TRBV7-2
CASSLVGTSGSDTQYF
TGTGCCAGCAGCTTAGTAGGGACTAGCGGATCAGATACGCAGTATTTT
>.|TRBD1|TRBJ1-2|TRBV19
CARTGQGPYGYTF
TGTGCCAGGACGGGACAGGGGCCATATGGCTACACCTTC
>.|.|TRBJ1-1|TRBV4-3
CASSQKQNTEAFF
TGCGCCAGCAGCCAAAAACAGAACACTGAAGCTTTCTTT
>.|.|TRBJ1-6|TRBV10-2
CASSELYDGGGWNSPLHF
TGCGCCAGCAGTGAGTTGTACGACGGGGGTGGTTGGAATTCACCCCTCCACTTT
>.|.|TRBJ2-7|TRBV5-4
CASSRTLGPNYEQYF
TGTGCCAGCAGCCGAACCCTTGGACCGAACTACGAGCAGTACTTC
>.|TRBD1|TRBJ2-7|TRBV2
CAMRATGQGSSEQYF
TGTGCCATGCGCGCTACGGGACAGGGAAGCTCCGAGCAGTACTTC
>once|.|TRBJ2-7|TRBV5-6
CARSWGGAPGTEQYF
TGTGCCCGCAGCTGGGGGGGGGCACCCGGGACGGAGCAGTACTTC
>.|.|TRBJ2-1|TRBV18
CASSPEGRAGEQFF
TGTGCCAGCTCACCGGAAGGACGAGCAGGTGAGCAGTTCTTC
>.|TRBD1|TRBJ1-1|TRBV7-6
CASSKDRAGVANTEAFF
TGTGCCAGCAGCAAGGACAGGGCGGGGGTTGCGAACACTGAAGCTTTCTTT
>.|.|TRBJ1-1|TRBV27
CASSLQGTTEAFF
TGTGCCAGCAGTTTACAAGGGACCACTGAAGCTTTCTTT
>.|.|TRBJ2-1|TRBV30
CAWSARDIPWNEQFF
TGTGCCTGGAGTGCCCGGGACATCCCTTGGAATGAGCAGTTCTTC
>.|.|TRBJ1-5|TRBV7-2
CASSFEGYQPQHF
TGTGCCAGCAGCTTTGAGGGTTATCAGCCCCAGCATTTT
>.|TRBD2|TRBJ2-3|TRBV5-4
CASRGGLAVNTDTQYF
TGTGCCTCCCGGGGCGGACTAGCCGTTAACACAGATACGCAGTATTTT
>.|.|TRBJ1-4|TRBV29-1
CSVGGRADEKLFF
TGCAGCGTTGGAGGCAGGGCTGATGAAAAACTGTTTTTT
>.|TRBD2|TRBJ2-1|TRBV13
CASSLEDGTSGGLGEQFF
TGTGCCAGCAGCTTAGAGGACGGGACTAGCGGGGGCCTGGGTGAGCAGTTCTTC
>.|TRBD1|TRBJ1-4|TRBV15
CATSYRGPTNEKLFF
TGTGCCACCAGTTACAGGGGGCCCACTAATGAAAAACTGTTTTTT
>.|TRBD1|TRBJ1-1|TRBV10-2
CASTRDSDTEAFF
TGCGCCAGCACGCGGGACAGTGACACTGAAGCTTTCTTT
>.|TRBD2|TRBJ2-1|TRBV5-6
CASSLAGTSLSNEQFF
TGTGCCAGCAGCCTGGCCGGGACTAGCTTGAGCAATGAGCAGTTCTTC
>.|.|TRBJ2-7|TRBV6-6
CASSYDGRKSSYEQYF
TGTGCCAGCAGTTACGATGGGCGAAAGAGCTCCTACGAGCAGTACTTC
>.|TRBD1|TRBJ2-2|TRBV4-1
CASSLMGTGTGELFF
TGCGCCAGCAGCCTCATGGGGACAGGCACCGGGGAGCTGTTTTTT
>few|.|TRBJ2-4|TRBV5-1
CASSLEGGVRLGNIQYF
TGCGCCAGCAGCCTAGAGGGGGGAGTCCGTTTGGGAAACATTCAGTACTTC
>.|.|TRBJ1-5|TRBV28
CASSGYRVGSRDSNQPQHF
TGTGCCAGCAGTGGATACAGGGTGGGCTCCCGGGATAGCAATCAGCCCCAGCATTTT
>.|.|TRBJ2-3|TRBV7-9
CAVNPGFPTDTQYF
TGTGCCGTAAACCCCGGCTTCCCAACAGATACGCAGTATTTT
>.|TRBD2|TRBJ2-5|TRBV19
CASSRRGVAGRRETQYF
TGTGCCAGTAGCCGGCGAGGGGTAGCGGGCCGGAGGGAGACCCAGTACTTC
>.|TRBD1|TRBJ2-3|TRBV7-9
CASSLRTGNSDTQYF
TGTGCCAGCAGCCTACGGACAGGGAATTCAGATACGCAGTATTTT
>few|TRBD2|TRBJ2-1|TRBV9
CASSVEAGGYNEQFF
TGTGCCAGCAGCGTAGAAGCGGGGGGGTACAATGAGCAGTTCTTC
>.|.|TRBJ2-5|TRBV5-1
CASSLDWDVRLKTQYF
TGCGCCAGCAGCTTGGATTGGGACGTGAGACTGAAGACCCAGTACTTC
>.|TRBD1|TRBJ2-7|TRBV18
CASSPAGTGSYEQYF
TGTGCCAGCTCACCGGCCGGGACAGGGTCCTACGAGCAGTACTTC
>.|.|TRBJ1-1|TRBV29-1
CSVGRGRDEAFF
TGCAGCGTTGGACGGGGGAGGGATGAAGCTTTCTTT
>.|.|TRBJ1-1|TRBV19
CASSIDINTEAFF
TGTGCCAGTAGTATAGACATAAACACTGAAGCTTTCTTT
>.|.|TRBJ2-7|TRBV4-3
CASSRFGGSSYEQYF
TGCGCCAGCAGCCGGTTCGGAGGGAGCTCCTACGAGCAGTACTTC
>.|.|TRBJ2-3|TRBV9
CASSVRDGNTDTQYF
TGTGCCAGCAGCGTCCGGGACGGTAACACAGATACGCAGTATTTT
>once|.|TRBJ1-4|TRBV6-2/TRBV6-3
CASSYGLNEKLFF
TGTGCCAGCAGTTACGGGCTTAATGAAAAACTGTTTTTT
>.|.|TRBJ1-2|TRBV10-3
CAISESGGQGRGYTF
TGTGCCATCAGTGAGTCTGGGGGGCAGGGAAGAGGCTACACCTTC
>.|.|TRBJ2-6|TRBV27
CASSLRLSSGANVLTF
TGTGCCAGCAGTTTAAGACTGAGCTCTGGGGCCAACGTCCTGACTTTC
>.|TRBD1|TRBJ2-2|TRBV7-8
CASSLGTGGRGTGELFF
TGTGCCAGCAGCTTAGGGACAGGGGGACGCGGCACCGGGGAGCTGTTTTTT